This T cell receptor (beta chain) was captured by sequencing in a study of cytomegalovirus exposure and HLA in healthy donors. About this clone itself: Its antigen is unidentified.

PCR was performed using 60 Vbeta and 13 Jbeta primers. Study processing details: In a later analysis, the count reached 75 million to 90 million unique TCR beta chains, with roughly 12 million shared. Generated by immunoSEQ multiplex PCR, the TCRdb table keeps only in-frame clones and is missing some. D and trimming were read from the DNA, whereas the V and J calls and clone size are those reported in that table. The repertoire has roughly 200,000 clones, roughly 80% of them found once; the top ten carry 2.5% to 3%. General study results and limits: Rarity marked most TCR sequences, yet some public TCRs occurred in many donors.

The V segment lost 6 bases and the J segment 0 bases; nucleotides outside the gene matches: 7. This CDR3 comprises 14 residues. Germline CDR1 and CDR2: SQVTM and ANQGSEA. V is TRBV29-1 and J is TRBJ2-7; 8 bases line up with TRBD1. Input material: PBMCs. The source of this sequence is a man younger than 40 in good health and CMV-seronegative. The CDR3, as DNA: TGCAGCGTGGAACAGGGGGACAGCTCCTACGAGCAGTACTTC. This gives the protein CSVEQGDSSYEQYF.